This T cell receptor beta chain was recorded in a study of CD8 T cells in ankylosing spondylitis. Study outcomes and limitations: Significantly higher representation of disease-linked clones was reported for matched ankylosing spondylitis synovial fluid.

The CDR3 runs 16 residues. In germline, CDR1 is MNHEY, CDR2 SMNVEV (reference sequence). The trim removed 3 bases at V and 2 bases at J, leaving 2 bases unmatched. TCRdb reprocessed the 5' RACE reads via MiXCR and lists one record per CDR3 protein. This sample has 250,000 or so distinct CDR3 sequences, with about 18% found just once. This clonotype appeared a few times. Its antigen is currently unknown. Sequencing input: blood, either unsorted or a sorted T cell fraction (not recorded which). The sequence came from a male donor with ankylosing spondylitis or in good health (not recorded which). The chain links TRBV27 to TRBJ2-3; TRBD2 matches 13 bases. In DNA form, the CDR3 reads TGTGCCAGCAGTTTGACTAGCGGGAGGCCCACAGATACGCAGTATTTT. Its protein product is CASSLTSGRPTDTQYF.